The sequence of this T cell receptor (beta chain) was determined in a study of T-cell reconstitution after alpha-beta-depleted transplantation in children. A few counts support this clonotype. Its antigen is still unknown. Germline V gives CDR1 ENHRY, CDR2 SYGVKD. Trimming left V 11 bases short and J 1 base short, with 11 bases between. The CDR3 is made up of 12 amino acids. Study observations and caveats: Expanded graft clones numbering several hundred reportedly gave rise to alpha-beta T cells about two months after transplant. Certain patients had high TCRbeta diversity at day 60, and it came from recipient T cells and thymic progenitors that survived. T-cell numbers and diversity, one year after transplant, stemmed largely from T cells that were newly produced.

Preparation of the TCRbeta library was carried out with unique molecular identifiers. TCRdb re-called the PCR reads through MiXCR, storing one row per CDR3 protein. The sample lists just under 350,000 distinct CDR3 sequences; roughly 17% were seen once. The clonotype comes from a male patient between 2 and 10 years old who had a stem cell transplant for acute lymphoblastic leukemia, so the T cells may come from the graft donor. The chain links TRBV10-3 to TRBJ1-1; unclear D gene. The specimen was PBMCs, mostly from graft donor cells, collected 360 days after TCRalphabeta/CD19-depleted stem cell transplant. CDR3 loop: CAATNGNTEAFF. DNA of the CDR3: TGTGCCGCGACGAACGGGAACACTGAAGCTTTCTTT.